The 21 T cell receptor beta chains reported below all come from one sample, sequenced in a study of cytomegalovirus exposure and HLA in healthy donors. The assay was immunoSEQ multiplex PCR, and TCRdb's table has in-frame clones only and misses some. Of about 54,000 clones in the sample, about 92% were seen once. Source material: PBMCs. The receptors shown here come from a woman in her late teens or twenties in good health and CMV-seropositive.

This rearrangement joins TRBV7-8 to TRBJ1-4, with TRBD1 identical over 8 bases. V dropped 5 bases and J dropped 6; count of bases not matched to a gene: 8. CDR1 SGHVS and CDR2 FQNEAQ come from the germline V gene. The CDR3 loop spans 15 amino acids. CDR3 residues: CASSLQGVGDEKLFF. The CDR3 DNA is TGTGCCAGCAGCCTACAGGGGGTGGGGGATGAAAAACTGTTTTTT.

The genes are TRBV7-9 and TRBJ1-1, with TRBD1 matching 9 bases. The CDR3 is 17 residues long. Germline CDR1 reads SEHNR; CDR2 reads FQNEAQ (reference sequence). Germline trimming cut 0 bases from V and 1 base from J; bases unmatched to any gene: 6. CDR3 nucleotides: TGTGCCAGCAGCTTAGCTCCAGACAGGGGGGAGAACACTGAAGCTTTCTTT. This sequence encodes CASSLAPDRGENTEAFF.

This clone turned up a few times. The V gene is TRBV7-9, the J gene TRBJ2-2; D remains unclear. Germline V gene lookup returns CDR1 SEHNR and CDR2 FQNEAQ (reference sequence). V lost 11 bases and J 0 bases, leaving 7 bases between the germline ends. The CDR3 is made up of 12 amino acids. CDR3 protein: CASRANTGELFF. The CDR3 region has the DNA TGTGCCTCCCGGGCGAACACCGGGGAGCTGTTTTTT.

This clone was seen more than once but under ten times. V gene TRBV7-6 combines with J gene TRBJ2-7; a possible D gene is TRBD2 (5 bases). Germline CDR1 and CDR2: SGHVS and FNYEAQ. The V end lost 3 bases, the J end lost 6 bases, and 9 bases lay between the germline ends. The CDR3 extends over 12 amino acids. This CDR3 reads CASSFGDTEQYF. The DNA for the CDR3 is TGTGCCAGCAGCTTCGGGGATACCGAGCAGTACTTC.

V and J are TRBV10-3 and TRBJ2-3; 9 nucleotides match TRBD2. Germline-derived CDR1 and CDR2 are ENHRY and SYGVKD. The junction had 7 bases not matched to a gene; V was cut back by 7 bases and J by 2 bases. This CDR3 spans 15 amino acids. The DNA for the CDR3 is TGTGCCATCAAGCATAGCGGGGGAGACACAGATACGCAGTATTTT. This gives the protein CAIKHSGGDTDTQYF.

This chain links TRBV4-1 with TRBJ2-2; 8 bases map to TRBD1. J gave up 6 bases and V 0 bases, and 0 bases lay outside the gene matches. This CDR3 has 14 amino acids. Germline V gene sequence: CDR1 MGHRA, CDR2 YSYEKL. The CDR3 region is CASSQDRGPGELFF. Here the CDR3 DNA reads TGCGCCAGCAGCCAAGACAGGGGGCCCGGGGAGCTGTTTTTT.

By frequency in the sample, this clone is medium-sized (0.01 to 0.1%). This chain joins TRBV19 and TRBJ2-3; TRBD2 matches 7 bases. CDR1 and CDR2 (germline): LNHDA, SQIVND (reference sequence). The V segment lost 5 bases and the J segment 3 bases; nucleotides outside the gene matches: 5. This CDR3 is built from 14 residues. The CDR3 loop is CASSALAGTDTQYF. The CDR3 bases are TGTGCCAGTAGTGCGTTAGCGGGTACAGATACGCAGTATTTT.

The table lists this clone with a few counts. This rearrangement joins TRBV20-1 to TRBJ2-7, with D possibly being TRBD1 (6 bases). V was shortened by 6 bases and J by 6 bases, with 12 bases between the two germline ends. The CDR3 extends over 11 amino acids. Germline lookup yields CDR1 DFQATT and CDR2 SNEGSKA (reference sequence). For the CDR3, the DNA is TGCAGTGCCACGCAGGGGATCGAGCAGTACTTC. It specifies CSATQGIEQYF.

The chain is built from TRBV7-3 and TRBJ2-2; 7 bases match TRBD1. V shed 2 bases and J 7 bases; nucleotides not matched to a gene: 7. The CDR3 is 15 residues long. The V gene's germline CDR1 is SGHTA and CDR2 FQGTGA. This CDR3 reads CASSLEGAVSGELFF. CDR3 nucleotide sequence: TGTGCCAGCAGCTTAGAGGGGGCCGTGAGCGGGGAGCTGTTTTTT. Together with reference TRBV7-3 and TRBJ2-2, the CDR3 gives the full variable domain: GAGVSQTPSNKVTEKGKYVELRCDPISGHTALYWYRQSLGQGPEFLIYFQGTGAADDSGLPNDRFFAVRPEGSVSTLKIQRTERGDSAVYLCASSLEGAVSGELFFGEGSRLTVL.

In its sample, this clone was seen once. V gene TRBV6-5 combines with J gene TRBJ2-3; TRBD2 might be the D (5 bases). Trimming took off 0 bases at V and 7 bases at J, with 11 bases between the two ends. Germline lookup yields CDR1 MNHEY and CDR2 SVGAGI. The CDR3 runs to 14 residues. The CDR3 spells CASSYSLREYTQYF. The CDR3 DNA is TGTGCCAGCAGTTACTCGCTCCGGGAATATACGCAGTATTTT.

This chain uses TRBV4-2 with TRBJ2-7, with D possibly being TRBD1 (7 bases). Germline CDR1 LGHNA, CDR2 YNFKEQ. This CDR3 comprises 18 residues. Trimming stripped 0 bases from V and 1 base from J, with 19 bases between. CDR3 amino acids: CASSQDSGGTQPSYEQYF. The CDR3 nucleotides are TGTGCCAGCAGCCAAGATTCAGGGGGGACCCAACCATCCTACGAGCAGTACTTC.

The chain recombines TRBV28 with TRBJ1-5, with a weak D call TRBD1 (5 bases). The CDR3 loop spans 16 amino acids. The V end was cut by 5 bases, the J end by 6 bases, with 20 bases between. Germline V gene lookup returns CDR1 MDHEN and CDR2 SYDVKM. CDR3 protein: CASSSRIRGVGQPQHF. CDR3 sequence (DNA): TGTGCCAGCAGTAGCCGGATAAGGGGCGTCGGTCAGCCCCAGCATTTT.

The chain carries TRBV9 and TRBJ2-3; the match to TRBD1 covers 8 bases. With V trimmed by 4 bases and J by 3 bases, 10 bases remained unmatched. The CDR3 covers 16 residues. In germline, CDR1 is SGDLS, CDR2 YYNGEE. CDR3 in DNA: TGTGCCAGCAGCAGCCGGGACAGGTTTGGTACAGATACGCAGTATTTT. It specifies CASSSRDRFGTDTQYF.

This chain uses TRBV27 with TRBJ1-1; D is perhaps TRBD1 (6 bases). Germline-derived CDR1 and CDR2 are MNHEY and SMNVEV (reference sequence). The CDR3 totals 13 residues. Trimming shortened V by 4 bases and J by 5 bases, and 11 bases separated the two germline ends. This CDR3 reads CASSSFDRTEAFF. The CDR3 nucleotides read TGTGCCAGCAGTTCGTTCGACAGGACTGAAGCTTTCTTT.

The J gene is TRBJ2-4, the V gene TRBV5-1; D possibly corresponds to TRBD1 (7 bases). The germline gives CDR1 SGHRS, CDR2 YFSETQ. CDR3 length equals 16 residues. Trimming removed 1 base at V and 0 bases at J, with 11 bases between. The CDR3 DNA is TGCGCCAGCAGCTTGCAGGGGGGTTTAGCCAAAAACATTCAGTACTTC. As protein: CASSLQGGLAKNIQYF.

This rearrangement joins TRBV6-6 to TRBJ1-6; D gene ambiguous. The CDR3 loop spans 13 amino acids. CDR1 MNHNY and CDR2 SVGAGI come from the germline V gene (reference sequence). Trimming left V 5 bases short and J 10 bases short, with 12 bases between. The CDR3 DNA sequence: TGTGCCAGCAGTCTCAACTCCCCCTCACCCCTCCACTTT. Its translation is CASSLNSPSPLHF.

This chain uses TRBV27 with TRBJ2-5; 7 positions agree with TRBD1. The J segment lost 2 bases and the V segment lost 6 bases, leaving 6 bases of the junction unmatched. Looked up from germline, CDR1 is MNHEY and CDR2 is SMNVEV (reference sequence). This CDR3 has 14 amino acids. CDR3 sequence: CASRQGQTQETQYF. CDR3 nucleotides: TGTGCCAGCAGACAGGGACAGACTCAAGAGACCCAGTACTTC.

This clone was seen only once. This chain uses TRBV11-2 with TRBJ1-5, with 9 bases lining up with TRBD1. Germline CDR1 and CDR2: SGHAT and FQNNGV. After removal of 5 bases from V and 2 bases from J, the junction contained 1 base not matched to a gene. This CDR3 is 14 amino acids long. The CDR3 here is CASSTGGGNQPQHF. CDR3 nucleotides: TGTGCCAGCAGCACAGGGGGCGGCAATCAGCCCCAGCATTTT.

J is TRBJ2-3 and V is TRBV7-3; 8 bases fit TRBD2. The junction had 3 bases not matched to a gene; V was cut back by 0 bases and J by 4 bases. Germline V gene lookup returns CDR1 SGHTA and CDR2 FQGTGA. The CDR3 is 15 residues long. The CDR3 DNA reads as TGTGCCAGCAGCTTAACGTACGGGGGGGCAGATACGCAGTATTTT. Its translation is CASSLTYGGADTQYF. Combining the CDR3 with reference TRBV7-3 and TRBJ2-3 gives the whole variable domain GAGVSQTPSNKVTEKGKYVELRCDPISGHTALYWYRQSLGQGPEFLIYFQGTGAADDSGLPNDRFFAVRPEGSVSTLKIQRTERGDSAVYLCASSLTYGGADTQYFGPGTRLTVL.

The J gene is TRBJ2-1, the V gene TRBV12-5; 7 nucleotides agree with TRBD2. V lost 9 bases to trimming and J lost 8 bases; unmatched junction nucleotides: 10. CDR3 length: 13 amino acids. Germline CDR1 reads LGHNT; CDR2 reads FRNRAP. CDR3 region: CASEGGEHDEQFF. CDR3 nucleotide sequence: TGTGCTAGCGAGGGAGGGGAACACGATGAGCAGTTCTTC.

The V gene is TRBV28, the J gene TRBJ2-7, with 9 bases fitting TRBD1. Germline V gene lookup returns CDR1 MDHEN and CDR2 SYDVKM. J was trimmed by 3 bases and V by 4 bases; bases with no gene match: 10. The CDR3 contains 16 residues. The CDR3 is CASSSGTGIEGYEQYF. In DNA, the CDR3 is TGTGCCAGCAGTTCCGGGACAGGGATAGAGGGCTACGAGCAGTACTTC. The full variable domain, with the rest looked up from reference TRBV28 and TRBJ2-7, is DVKVTQSSRYLVKRTGEKVFLECVQDMDHENMFWYRQDPGLGLRLIYFSYDVKMKEKGDIPEGYSVSREKKERFSLILESASTNQTSMYLCASSSGTGIEGYEQYFGPGTRLTVT.